This T cell receptor beta chain comes out of a study of cytotoxic CD8 clonotypes in ibrutinib-treated CLL. Study results and limitations: Treatment saw public clonotypes, which were uncommon, either contract or stay stable. Baseline clonality, above age-matched healthy donor levels, tracked circulating CD8+ T-cell counts. Clonality was higher at ibrutinib response and returned toward baseline at progression.

Assay used: immunoSEQ multiplex PCR; TCRdb lists only in-frame clones, some missing. The table records about 140,000 clones, around 82% of them present only once. With respect to this clone: The antigen is not known.

The germline V gene encodes CDR1 MGHDK and CDR2 SYGVNS. V was clipped by 3 bases and J by 1 base, with 4 bases between them. CDR3 length: 12 amino acids. The clonotype comes from a human donor with chronic lymphocytic leukemia. The V gene is TRBV25-1, the J gene TRBJ2-7, with unresolved D. Here the sequenced sample was PBMCs, taken after 36 months of ibrutinib treatment. The CDR3 spells CASSEPSYEQYF. For the CDR3, the DNA is TGTGCCAGCAGTGAGCCGTCCTACGAGCAGTACTTC.